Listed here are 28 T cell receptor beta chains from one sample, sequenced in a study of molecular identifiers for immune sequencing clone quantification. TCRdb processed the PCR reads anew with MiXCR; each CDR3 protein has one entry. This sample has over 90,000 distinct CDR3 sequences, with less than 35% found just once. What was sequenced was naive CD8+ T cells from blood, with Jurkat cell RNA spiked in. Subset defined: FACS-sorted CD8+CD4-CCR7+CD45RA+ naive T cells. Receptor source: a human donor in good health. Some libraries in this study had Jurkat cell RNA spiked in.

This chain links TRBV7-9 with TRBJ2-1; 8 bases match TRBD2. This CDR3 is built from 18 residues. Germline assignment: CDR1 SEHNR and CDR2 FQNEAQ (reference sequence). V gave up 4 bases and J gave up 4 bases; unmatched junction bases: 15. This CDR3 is CASSSTRATSGFYNEQFF. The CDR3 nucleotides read TGTGCCAGCAGCTCGACCCGAGCCACTAGCGGATTTTACAATGAGCAGTTCTTC.

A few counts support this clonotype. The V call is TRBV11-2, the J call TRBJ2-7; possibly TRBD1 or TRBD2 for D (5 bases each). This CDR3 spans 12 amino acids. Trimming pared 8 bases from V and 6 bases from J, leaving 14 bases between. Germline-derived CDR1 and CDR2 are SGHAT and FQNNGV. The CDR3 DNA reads TGTGCCAGCCAAGGGGTGGCGGGCGAGCAGTACTTC. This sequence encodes CASQGVAGEQYF.

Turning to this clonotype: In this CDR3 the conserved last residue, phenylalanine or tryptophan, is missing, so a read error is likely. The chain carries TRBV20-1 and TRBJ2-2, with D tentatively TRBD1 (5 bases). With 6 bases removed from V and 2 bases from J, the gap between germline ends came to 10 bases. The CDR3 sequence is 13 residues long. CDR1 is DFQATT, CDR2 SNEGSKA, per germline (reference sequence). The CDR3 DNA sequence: TGCAGTGCCTGGGGCGGAAACACCGGGGAGCTGTTTCTT. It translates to CSAWGGNTGELFL.

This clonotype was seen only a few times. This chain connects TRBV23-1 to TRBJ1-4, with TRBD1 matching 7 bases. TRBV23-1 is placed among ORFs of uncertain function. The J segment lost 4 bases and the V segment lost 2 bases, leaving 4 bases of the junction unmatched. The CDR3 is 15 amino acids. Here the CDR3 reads CASSQPGQLNEKLFF. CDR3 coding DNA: TGCGCCAGCAGTCAACCGGGACAGCTTAATGAAAAACTGTTTTTT.

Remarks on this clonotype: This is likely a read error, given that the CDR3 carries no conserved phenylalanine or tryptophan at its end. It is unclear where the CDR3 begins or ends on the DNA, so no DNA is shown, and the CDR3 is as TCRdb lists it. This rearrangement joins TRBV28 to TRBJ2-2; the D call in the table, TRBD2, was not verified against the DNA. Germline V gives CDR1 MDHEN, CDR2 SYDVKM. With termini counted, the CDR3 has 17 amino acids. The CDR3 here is CASSPRTSGRGTGELII.

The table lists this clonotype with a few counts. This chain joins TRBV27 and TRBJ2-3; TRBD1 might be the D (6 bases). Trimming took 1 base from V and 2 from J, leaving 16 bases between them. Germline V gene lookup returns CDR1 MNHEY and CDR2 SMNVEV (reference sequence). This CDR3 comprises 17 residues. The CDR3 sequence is CASSLLARTGITDTQYF. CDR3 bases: TGTGCCAGCAGTTTATTGGCCCGCACAGGGATCACAGATACGCAGTATTTT.

DNA of the CDR3: TGTGCCAGCAGCGTAGTCGGGGGAGGGCCTATTGACAATGAGCAGTTCTTC. It specifies CASSVVGGGPIDNEQFF. This sequence joins TRBV9 and TRBJ2-1; TRBD2 matches at 7 bases. Germline V lookup: CDR1 SGDLS, CDR2 YYNGEE. The CDR3 loop spans 17 amino acids. V lost 0 bases and J lost 5; bases outside the gene matches: 11.

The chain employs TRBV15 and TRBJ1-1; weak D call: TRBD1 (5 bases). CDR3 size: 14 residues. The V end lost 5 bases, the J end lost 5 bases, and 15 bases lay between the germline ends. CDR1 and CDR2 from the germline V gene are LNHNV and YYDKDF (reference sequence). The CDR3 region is CATSQRDRGTEAFF. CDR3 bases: TGTGCCACCAGCCAACGGGACCGCGGAACTGAAGCTTTCTTT.

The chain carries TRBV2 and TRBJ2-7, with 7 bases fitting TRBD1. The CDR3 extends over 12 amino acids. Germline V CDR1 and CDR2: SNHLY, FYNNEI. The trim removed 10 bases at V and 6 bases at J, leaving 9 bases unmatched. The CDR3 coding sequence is TGTGCCATAAAAGGACAGGCTCGCGAGCAGTACTTC. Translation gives CAIKGQAREQYF.

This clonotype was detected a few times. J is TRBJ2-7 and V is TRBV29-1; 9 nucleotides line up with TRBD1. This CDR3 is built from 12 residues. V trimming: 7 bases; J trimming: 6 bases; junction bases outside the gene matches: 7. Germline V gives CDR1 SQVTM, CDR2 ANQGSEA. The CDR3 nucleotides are TGCAGCGCCGGGACAGGGAGGGTCGAGCAGTACTTC. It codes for CSAGTGRVEQYF.

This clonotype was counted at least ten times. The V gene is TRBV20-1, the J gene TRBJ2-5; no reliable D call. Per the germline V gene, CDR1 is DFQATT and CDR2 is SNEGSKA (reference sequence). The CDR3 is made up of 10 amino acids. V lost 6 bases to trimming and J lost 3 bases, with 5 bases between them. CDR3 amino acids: CSATEETQYF. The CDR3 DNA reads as TGCAGTGCCACCGAAGAGACCCAGTACTTC.

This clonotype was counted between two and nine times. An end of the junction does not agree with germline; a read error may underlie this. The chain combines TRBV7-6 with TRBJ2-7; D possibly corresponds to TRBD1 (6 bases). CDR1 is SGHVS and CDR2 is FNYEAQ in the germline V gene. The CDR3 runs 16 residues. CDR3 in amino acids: CASSPSPGAGTYGQYF. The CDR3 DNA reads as TGTGCCAGCAGCCCGAGCCCAGGGGCCGGAACCTACGGGCAGTACTTC.

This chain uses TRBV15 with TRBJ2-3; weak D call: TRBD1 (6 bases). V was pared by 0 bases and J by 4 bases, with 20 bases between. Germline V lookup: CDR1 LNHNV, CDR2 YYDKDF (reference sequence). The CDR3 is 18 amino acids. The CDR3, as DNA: TGTGCCACCAGCAGAGAAGATGGCGCAGGGGTCGGCGCAGATACGCAGTATTTT. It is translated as CATSREDGAGVGADTQYF.

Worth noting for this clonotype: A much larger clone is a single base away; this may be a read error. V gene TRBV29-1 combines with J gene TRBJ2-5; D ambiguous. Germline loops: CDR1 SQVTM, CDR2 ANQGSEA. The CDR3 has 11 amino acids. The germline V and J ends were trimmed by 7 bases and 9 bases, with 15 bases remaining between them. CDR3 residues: CSAMVPEAQYF. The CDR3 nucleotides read TGCAGCGCCATGGTGCCCGAGGCCCAGTACTTC.

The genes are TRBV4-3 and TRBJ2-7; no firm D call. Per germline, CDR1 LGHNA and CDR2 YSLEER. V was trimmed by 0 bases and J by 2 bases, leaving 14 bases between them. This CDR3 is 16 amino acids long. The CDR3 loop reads CASSQDGIGHAYEQYF. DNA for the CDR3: TGCGCCAGCAGCCAAGATGGAATCGGCCACGCCTACGAGCAGTACTTC.

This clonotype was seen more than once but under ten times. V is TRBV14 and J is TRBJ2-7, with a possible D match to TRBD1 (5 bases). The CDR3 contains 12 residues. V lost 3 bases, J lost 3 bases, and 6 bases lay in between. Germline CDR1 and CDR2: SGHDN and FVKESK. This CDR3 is CASSHQGYEQYF. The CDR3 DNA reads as TGTGCCAGCAGCCACCAGGGCTACGAGCAGTACTTC.

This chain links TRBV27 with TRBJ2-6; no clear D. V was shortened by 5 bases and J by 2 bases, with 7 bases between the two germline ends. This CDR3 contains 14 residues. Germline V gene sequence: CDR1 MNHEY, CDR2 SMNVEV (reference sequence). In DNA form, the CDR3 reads TGTGCCAGCAGTGAGTATGCTGGGGCCAACGTCCTGACTTTC. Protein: CASSEYAGANVLTF.

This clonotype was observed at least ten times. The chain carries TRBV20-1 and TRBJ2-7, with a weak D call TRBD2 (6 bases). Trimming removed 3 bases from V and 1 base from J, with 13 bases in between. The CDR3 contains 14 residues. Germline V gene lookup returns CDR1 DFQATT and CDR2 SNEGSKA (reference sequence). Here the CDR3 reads CSASAGTGSYEQYF. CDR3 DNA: TGCAGTGCTAGCGCCGGGACTGGATCCTACGAGCAGTACTTC.

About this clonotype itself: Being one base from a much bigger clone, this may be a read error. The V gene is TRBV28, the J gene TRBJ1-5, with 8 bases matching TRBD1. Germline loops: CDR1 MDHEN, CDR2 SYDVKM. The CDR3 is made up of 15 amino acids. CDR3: CASSPDRGLNQPRHF. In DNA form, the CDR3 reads TGTGCCAGCAGTCCAGACAGGGGATTGAATCAGCCCCGGCATTTT.

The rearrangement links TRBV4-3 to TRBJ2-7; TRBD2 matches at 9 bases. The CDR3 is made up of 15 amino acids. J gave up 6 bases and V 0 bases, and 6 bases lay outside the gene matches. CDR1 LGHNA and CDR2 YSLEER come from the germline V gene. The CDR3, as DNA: TGCGCCAGCAGCCAAGATGCTGCTAGCGGGACCGAGCAGTACTTC. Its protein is CASSQDAASGTEQYF.

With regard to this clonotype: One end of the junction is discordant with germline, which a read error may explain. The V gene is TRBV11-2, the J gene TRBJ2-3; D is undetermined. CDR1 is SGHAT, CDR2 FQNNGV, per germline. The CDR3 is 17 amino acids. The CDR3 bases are TGTGCCAGCAGCTTGGGCCCCTTCCCTGGTAGCACAGAAACGCAGTATTTT. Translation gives CASSLGPFPGSTETQYF. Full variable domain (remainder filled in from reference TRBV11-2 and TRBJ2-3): EAGVAQSPRYKIIEKRQSVAFWCNPISGHATLYWYQQILGQGPKLLIQFQNNGVVDDSQLPKDRFSAERLKGVDSTLKIQPAKLEDSAVYLCASSLGPFPGSTETQYFGPGTRLTVL.

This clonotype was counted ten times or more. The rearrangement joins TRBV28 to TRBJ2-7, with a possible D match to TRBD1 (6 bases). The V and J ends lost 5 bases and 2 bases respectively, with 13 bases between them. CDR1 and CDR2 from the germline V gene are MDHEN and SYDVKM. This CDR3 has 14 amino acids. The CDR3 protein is CASSRQAPPYEQYF. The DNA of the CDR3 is TGTGCCAGCAGTAGACAGGCACCACCCTACGAGCAGTACTTC.

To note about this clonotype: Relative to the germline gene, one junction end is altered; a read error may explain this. CDR3 nucleotides: TGCAGCGTTGGAGATTTGGGGGACGGAGAGCCCCAGTACTTC. Residues: CSVGDLGDGEPQYF. The chain carries TRBV29-1 and TRBJ2-5; either TRBD1 or TRBD2 may fit D (5 bases each). The CDR3 length is 14 residues. Germline values: CDR1 SQVTM, CDR2 ANQGSEA.

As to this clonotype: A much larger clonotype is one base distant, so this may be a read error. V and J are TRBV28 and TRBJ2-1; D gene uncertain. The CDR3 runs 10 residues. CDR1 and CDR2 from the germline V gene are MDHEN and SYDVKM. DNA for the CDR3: TGTGCCAGCAGCTCCTTTTGGCAGATCTTC. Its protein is CASSSFWQIF.

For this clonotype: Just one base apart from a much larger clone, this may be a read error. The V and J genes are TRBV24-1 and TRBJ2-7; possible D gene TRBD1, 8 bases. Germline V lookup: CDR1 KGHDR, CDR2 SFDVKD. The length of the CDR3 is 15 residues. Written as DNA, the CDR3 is TGTGCCACCAGTGATCCTGACAGGGGAGGGCCCGAGCAGAACTTC. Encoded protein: CATSDPDRGGPEQNF.

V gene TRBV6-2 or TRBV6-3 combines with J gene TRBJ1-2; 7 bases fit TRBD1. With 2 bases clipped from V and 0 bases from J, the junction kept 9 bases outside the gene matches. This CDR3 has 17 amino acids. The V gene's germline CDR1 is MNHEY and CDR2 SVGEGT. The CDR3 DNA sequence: TGTGCCAGCAGTTACCCGATGACAGGGACTCCTAACTATGGCTACACCTTC. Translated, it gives CASSYPMTGTPNYGYTF.

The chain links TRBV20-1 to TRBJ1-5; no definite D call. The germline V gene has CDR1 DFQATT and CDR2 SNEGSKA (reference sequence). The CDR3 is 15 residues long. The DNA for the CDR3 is TGCAGGGCTTCGCCCTGCCAACTTGGCAATCAGCCCCAGCATTTT. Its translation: CRASPCQLGNQPQHF.

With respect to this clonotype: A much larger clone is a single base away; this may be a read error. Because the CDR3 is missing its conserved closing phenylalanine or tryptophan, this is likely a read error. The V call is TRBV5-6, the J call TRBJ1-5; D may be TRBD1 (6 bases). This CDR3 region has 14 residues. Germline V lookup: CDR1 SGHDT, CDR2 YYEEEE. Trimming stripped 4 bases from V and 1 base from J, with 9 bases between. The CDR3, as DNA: TGTGCCAGCAGCCCCGGACAGAGCAATCAGCCCCAGCATATT. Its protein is CASSPGQSNQPQHI.